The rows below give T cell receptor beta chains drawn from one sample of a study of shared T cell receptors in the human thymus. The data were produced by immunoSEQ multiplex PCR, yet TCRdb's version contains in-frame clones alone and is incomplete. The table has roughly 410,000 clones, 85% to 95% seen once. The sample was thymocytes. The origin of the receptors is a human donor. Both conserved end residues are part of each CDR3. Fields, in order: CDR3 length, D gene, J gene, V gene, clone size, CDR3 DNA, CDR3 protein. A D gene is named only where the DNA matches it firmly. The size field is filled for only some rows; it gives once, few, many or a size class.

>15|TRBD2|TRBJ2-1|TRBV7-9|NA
TGTGCCAGCAGCTTAGCGGGAGGGCCGACGGATGAGCAGTTCTTC
CASSLAGGPTDEQFF
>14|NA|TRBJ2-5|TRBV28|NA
TGTGCCAGCAGTGTTGACAGGGAGGGGGAGACCCAGTACTTC
CASSVDREGETQYF
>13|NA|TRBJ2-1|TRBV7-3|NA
TGTGCCAGCAGCCGGCTAGGGAGGCATGAGCAGTTCTTC
CASSRLGRHEQFF
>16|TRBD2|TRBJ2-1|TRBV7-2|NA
TGTGCCAGCAGCTCCCCGGGGGTAGCGGGAAAGGATGAGCAGTTCTTC
CASSSPGVAGKDEQFF
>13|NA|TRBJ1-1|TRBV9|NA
TGTGCCAGCAGCGTAGGGGAGGGGCGCGAGGCTTTCTTT
CASSVGEGREAFF
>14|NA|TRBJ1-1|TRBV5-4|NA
TGTGCCAGCAGCCCCCAGGGACGGAACACTGAAGCTTTCTTT
CASSPQGRNTEAFF
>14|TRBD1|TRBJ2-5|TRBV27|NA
TGTGCCAGCAGTTTAGGGACAGCTCAAGAGACCCAGTACTTC
CASSLGTAQETQYF
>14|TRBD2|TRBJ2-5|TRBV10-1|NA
TGCGCCAGCAGTGATTCGGGAGGGAAAGAGACCCAGTACTTC
CASSDSGGKETQYF
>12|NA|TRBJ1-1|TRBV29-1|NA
TGCAGCGTTGCTTCCGGAGAGACTGAAGCTTTCTTT
CSVASGETEAFF
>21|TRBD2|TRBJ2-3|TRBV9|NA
TGTGCCAGCAGCGTAGAAAACAGACCGGGACTAGCGGATACTAGCACAGATACGCAGTATTTT
CASSVENRPGLADTSTDTQYF
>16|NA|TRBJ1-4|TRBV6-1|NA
TGTGCCAGCAGTGAATGCAGGGGTCTAAGTCGAGAAAAACTGTTTTTT
CASSECRGLSREKLFF
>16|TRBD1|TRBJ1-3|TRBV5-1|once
TGCGCCAGCAGCAGCCGACAGGGGACTACTGGAAACACCATATATTTT
CASSSRQGTTGNTIYF
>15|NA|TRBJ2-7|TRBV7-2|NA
TGTGCCAGCAGCTTATGGGTTATGTTCAGGCGCGAGCAGTACTTC
CASSLWVMFRREQYF
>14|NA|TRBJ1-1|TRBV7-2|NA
TGTGCCAGCAGCTTAGACAGGATGAACACTGAAGCTTTCTTT
CASSLDRMNTEAFF
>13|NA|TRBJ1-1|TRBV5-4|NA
TGTGCCAGCAGCTCCACGAGGGGTGAGGCAGCTTTCTTT
CASSSTRGEAAFF
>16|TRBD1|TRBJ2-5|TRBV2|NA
TGTGCCAGCAGTGAATCTAGGGACAGGGTCGAGGAGACCCAGTACTTC
CASSESRDRVEETQYF
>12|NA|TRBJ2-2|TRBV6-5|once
TGTGCCAGCAGTGCCCCCCCCGGGGAGCTGTTTTTT
CASSAPPGELFF
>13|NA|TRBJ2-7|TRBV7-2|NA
TGTGCCAGCAGCTTTGGTAGGACCTACGAGCAGTACTTC
CASSFGRTYEQYF
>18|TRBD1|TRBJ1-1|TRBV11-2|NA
TGTGCCAGCAGCTCAGCACCCGGGACAGGGGTTGGCAACACTGAAGCTTTCTTT
CASSSAPGTGVGNTEAFF
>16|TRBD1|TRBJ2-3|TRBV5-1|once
TGCGCCAGCAGCTGCTGGGACAGAGTCCTCACAGATACGCAGTATTTT
CASSCWDRVLTDTQYF
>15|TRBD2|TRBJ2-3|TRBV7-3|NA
TGTGCCAGCAGCCCTGTAGCGGGAGCCCCAGATACGCAGTATTTT
CASSPVAGAPDTQYF
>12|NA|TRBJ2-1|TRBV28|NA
TGTGCCATCTTAAGCAGGGTGGGTGAGCAGTTCTTC
CAILSRVGEQFF
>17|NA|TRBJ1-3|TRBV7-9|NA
TGTGCCAGCAGCTTGGCCTTGCCCGGGGATCTTGGAAACACCATATATTTT
CASSLALPGDLGNTIYF
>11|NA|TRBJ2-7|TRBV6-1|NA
TGTGCCAGCAGTGACGTCTCTGAGCAGTACTTC
CASSDVSEQYF
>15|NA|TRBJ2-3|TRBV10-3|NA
TGTGCCATCAGTGAGTCGACGGCAAGTAGAGATACGCAGTATTTT
CAISESTASRDTQYF
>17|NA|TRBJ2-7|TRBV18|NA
TGTGCCAGCTCACCACGAAAACATAGCGGAAGCTCCTACGAGCAGTACTTC
CASSPRKHSGSSYEQYF
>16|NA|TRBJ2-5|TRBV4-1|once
TGCGCCAGCAGCCAAAGGAGGGGCGATTACCAAGAGACCCAGTACTTC
CASSQRRGDYQETQYF
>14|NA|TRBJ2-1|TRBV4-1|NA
TGCGCCAGCAGCCAAGAGAGGAGGGGCAATGAGCAGTTCTTC
CASSQERRGNEQFF
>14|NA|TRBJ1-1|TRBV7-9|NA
TGTGCCAGCAGGTTCGGGACGGTGAACACTGAAGCTTTCTTT
CASRFGTVNTEAFF
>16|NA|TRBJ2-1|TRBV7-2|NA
TGTGCCAGCAGCCTAGCGCGGAGCGTAGCCGACAATGAGCAGTTCTTC
CASSLARSVADNEQFF
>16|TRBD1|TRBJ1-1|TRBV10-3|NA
TGTGCCATCAGCCGTCCCGGGACAGGGGTGAACACTGAAGCTTTCTTT
CAISRPGTGVNTEAFF
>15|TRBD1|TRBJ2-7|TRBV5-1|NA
TGCGCCAGCAGCATCGGAGGACAGGTCAGTTACGAGCAGTACTTC
CASSIGGQVSYEQYF
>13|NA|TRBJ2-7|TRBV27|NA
TGTGCCAGCAGCTTTAAGAGCTCCTACGAGCAGTACTTC
CASSFKSSYEQYF
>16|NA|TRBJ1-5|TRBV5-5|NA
TGTGCCAGCAGCAACTCTTCTAGGGGGGTTCAGCAGCCCCAGCATTTT
CASSNSSRGVQQPQHF
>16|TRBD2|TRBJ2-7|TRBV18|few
TGTGCCAGCTCGGCGGATCGGACTAGGAGCTCCTACGAGCAGTACTTC
CASSADRTRSSYEQYF
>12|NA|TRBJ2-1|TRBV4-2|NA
TGTGCCAGCAGCCCCGACGGGGAGGAGCAGTTCTTC
CASSPDGEEQFF
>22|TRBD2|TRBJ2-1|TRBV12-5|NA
TGTGCTAGTGGTTTGGCTTGGAATGTGGTAGCGGGAGCACCCTTCCCCTACAATGAGCAGTTCTTC
CASGLAWNVVAGAPFPYNEQFF
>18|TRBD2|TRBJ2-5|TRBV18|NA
TGTGCCAGCCGCCAGACCCGCGGATTAGCGGGGTCCGTGGAGACCCAGTACTTC
CASRQTRGLAGSVETQYF